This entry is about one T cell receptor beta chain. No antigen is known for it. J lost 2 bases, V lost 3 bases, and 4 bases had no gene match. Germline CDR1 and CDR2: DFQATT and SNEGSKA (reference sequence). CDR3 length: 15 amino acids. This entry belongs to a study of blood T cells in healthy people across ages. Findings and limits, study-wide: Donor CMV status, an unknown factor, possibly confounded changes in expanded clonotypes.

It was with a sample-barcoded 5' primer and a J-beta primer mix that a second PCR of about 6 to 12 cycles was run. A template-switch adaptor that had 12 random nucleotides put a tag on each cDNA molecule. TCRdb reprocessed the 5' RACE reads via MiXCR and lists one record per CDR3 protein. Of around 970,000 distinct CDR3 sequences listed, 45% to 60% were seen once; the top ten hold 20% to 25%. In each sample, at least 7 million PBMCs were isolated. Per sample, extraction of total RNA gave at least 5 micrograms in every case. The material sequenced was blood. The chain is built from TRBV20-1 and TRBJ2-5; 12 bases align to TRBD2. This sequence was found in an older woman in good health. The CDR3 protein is CSASKTSGSQETQYF. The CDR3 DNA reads TGCAGTGCTAGCAAGACTAGCGGGAGTCAAGAGACCCAGTACTTC.